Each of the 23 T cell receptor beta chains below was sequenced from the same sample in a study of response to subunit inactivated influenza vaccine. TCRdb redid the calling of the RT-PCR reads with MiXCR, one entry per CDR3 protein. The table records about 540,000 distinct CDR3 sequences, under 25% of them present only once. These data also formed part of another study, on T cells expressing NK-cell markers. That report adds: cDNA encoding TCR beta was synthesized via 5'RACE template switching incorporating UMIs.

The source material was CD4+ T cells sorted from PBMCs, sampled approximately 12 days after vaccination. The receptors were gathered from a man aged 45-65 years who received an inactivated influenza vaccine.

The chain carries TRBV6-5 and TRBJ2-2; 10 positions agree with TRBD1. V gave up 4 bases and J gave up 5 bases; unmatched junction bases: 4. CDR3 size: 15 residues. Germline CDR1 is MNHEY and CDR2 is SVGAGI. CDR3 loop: CASSFRQGATGELFF. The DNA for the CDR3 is TGTGCCAGCAGTTTTCGACAGGGGGCTACCGGGGAGCTGTTTTTT.

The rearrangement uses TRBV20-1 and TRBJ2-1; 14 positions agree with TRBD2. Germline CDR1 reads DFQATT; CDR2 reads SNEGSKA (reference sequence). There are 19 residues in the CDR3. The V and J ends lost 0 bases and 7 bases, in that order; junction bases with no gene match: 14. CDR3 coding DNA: TGCAGTGCTAGAGATCCCCCCCGACTAGCGGGAGGGCCATGGAATGAGCAGTTCTTC. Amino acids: CSARDPPRLAGGPWNEQFF.

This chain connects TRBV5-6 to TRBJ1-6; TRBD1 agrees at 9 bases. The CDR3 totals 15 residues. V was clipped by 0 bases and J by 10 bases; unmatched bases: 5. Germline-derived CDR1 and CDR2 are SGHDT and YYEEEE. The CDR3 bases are TGTGCCAGCAGCTTGGGGGGACAGGGAAGATCACCCCTCCACTTT. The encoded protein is CASSLGGQGRSPLHF.

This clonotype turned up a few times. The CDR3 nucleotides read TGTGCCAGCAGCGGGACTAGCAGTTCCTACGAGCAGTACTTC. It codes for CASSGTSSSYEQYF. The V call is TRBV7-9, the J call TRBJ2-7; 9 bases align to TRBD2. Germline assignment: CDR1 SEHNR and CDR2 FQNEAQ (reference sequence). Trimming removed 5 bases from V and 1 base from J; junction bases left unmatched: 3. The CDR3 sequence is 14 residues long.

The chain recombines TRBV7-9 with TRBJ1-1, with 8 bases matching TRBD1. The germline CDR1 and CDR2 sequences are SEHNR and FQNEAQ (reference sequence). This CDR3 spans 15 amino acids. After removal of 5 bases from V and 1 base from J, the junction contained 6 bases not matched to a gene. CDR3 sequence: CASSLRQGTNTEAFF. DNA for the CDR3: TGTGCCAGCAGCCTGAGACAGGGGACGAACACTGAAGCTTTCTTT.

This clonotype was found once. The CDR3 region has the DNA TGCGCCAGCAGCTCAGGTGAGGGTAGGAATCAGCCCCAGCATTTT. This gives the protein CASSSGEGRNQPQHF. The rearrangement joins TRBV5-1 to TRBJ1-5; D not resolved. The V end lost 3 bases, the J end lost 4 bases, and 14 bases lay between the germline ends. Germline CDR1 is SGHRS and CDR2 is YFSETQ. This CDR3 comprises 15 residues.

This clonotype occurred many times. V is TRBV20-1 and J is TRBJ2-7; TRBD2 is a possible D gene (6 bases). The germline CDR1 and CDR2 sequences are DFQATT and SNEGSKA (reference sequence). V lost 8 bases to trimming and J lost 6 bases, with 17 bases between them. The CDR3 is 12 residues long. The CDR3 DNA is TGCAGTCCTACGCCGGGGGTCGGCGAGCAGTACTTC. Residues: CSPTPGVGEQYF.

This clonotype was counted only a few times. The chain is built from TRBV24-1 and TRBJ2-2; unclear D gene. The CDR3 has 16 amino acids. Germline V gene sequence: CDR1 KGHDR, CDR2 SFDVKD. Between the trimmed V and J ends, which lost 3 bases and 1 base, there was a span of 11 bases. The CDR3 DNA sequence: TGTGCCACCAGTGATCCAAAAGTTGGGAACACCGGGGAGCTGTTTTTT. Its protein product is CATSDPKVGNTGELFF.

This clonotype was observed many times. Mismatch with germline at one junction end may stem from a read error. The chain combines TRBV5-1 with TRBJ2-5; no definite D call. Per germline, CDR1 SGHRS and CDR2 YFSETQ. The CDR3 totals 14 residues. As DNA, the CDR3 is TGTGCCAGCAGTTTAGGGCAGTTCCAAGAGACCCAGTACTTC. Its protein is CASSLGQFQETQYF.

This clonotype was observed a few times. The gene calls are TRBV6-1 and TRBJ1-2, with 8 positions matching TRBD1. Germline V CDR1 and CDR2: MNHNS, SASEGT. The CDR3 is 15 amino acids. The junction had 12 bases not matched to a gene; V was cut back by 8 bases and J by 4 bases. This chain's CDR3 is CASSYRTGQGYGYTF. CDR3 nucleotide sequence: TGTGCCAGCTCGTATCGGACAGGGCAGGGCTATGGCTACACCTTC.

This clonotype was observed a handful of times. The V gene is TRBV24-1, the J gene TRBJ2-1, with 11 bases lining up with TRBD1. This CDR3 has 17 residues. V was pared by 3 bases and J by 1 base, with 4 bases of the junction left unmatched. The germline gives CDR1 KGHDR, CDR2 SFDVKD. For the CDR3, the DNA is TGTGCCACCAGTGATCCCGGGACAGGGGGGTCCTACAATGAGCAGTTCTTC. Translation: CATSDPGTGGSYNEQFF.

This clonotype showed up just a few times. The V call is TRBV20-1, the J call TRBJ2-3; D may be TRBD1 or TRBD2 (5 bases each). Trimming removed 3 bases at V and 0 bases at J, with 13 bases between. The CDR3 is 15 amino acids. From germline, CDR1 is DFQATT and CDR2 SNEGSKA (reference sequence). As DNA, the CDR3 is TGCAGTGCTAGCGGGGCAGCGATTAGCACAGATACGCAGTATTTT. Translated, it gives CSASGAAISTDTQYF.

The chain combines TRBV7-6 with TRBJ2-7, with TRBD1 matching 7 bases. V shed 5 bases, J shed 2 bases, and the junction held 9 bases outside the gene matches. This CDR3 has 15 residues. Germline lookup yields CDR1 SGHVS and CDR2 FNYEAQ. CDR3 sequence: CASSHRTGSTYEQYF. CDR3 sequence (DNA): TGTGCCAGCAGCCATCGGACAGGAAGTACCTACGAGCAGTACTTC.

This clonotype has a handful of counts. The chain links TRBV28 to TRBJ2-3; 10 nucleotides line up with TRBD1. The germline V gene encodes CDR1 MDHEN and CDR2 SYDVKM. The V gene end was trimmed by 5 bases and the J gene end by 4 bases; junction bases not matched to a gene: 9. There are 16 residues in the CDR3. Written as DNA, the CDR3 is TGTGCCAGCAGTAGTTTCGGGACAGGGGTATCAGATACGCAGTATTTT. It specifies CASSSFGTGVSDTQYF.

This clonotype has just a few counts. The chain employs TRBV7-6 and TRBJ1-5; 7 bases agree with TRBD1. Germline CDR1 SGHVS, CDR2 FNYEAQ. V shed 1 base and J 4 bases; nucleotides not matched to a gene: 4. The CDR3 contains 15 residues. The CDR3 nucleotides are TGTGCCAGCAGCTTAGAACAGGGGTTTAATCAGCCCCAGCATTTT. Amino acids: CASSLEQGFNQPQHF.

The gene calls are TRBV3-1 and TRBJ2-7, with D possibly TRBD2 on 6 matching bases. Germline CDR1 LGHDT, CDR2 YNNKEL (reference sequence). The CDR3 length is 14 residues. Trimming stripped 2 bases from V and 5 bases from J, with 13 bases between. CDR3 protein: CASSQNGGSNEQYF. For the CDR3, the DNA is TGTGCCAGCAGCCAAAACGGGGGTTCGAACGAGCAGTACTTC.

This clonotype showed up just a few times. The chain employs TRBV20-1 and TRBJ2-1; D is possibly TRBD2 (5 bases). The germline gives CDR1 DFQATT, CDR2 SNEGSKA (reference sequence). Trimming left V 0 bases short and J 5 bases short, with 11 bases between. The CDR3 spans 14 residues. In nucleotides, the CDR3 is TGCAGTGCTAGAGAGGGAGCCCGTCACAATGAGCAGTTCTTC. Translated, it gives CSAREGARHNEQFF.

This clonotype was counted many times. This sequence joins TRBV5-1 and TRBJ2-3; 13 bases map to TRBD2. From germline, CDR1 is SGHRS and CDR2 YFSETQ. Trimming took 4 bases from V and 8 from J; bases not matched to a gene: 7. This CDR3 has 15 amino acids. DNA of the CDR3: TGCGCCAGCAGCGCAGGGACTAGCGGGGCGGTTACGCAGTATTTT. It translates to CASSAGTSGAVTQYF.

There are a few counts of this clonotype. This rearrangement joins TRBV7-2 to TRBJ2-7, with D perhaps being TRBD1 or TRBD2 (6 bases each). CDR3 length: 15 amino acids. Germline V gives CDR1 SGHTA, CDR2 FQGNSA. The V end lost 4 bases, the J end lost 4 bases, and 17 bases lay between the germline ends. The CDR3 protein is CASSWGAGRLYEQYF. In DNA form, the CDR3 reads TGTGCCAGCAGCTGGGGGGCTGGTAGACTTTACGAGCAGTACTTC.

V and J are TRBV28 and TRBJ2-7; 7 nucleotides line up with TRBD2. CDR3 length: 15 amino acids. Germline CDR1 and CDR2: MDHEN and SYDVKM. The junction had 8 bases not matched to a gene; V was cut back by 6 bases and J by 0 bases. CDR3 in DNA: TGTGCCAGCAGGGGAGGAGCGGGACTCTCCTACGAGCAGTACTTC. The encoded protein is CASRGGAGLSYEQYF.

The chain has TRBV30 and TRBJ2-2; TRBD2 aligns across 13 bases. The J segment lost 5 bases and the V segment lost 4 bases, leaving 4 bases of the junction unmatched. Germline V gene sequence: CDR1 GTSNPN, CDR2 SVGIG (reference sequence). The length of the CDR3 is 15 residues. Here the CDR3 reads CAWTRTSGRTGELFF. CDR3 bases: TGTGCCTGGACTCGGACTAGCGGGAGAACCGGGGAGCTGTTTTTT.

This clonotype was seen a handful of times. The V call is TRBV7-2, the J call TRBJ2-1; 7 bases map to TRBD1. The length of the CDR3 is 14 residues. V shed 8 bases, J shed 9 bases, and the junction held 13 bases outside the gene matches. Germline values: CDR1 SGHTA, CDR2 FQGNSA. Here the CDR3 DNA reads TGTGCCAGCTCGAACAGGGGATTCGGAAGTGAGCAGTTCTTC. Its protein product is CASSNRGFGSEQFF.

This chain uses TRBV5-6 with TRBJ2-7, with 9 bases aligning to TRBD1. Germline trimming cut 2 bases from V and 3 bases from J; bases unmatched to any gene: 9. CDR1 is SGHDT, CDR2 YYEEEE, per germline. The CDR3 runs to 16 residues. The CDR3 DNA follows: TGTGCCAGCAGCTTTCGAGGGACAGGGTCCGTCTACGAGCAGTACTTC. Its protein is CASSFRGTGSVYEQYF.